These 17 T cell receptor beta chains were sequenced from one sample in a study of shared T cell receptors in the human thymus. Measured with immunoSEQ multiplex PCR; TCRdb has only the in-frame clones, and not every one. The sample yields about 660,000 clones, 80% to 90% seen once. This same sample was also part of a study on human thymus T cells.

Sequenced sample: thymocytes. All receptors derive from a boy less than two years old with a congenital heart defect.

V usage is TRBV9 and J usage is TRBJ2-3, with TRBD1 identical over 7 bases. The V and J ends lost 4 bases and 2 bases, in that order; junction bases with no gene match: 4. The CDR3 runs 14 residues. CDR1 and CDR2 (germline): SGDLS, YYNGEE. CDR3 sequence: CASSPGQDTDTQYF. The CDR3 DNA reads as TGTGCCAGCAGCCCCGGACAGGACACAGATACGCAGTATTTT.

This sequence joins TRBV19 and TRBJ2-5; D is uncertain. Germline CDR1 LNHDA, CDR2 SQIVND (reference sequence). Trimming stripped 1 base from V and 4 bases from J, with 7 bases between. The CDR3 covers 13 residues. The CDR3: CASSIGAGETQYF. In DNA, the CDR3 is TGTGCCAGTAGTATAGGTGCAGGAGAGACCCAGTACTTC.

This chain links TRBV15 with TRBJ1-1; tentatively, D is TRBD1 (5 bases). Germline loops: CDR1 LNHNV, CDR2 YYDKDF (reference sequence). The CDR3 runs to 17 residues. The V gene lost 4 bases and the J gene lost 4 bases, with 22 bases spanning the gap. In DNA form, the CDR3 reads TGTGCCACCAGCACCCCCGGATGGCAGGGAAGGAGCACTGAAGCTTTCTTT. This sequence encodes CATSTPGWQGRSTEAFF.

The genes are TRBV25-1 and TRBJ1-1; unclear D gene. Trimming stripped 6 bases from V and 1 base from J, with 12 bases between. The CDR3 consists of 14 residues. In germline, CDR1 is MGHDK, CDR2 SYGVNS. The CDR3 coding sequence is TGTGCCAGCAGACGAGAGGCACCGAACACTGAAGCTTTCTTT. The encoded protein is CASRREAPNTEAFF.

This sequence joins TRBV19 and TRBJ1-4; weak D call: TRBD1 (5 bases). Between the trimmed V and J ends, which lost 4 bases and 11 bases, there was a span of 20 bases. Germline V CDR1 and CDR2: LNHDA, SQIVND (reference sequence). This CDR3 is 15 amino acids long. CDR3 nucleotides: TGTGCCAGTAGTAGTTCGGCCAGGGTTCACGAGAAACTGTTTTTT. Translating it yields CASSSSARVHEKLFF.

The chain's CDR3 is CASGGQGYEQYF. The CDR3 DNA reads as TGTGCCAGCGGCGGACAGGGTTACGAGCAGTACTTC. The rearrangement uses TRBV6-5 and TRBJ2-7, with 8 nucleotides matching TRBD1. The CDR3 contains 12 residues. Germline CDR1 is MNHEY and CDR2 is SVGAGI. After removal of 8 bases from V and 4 bases from J, the junction contained 4 bases not matched to a gene.

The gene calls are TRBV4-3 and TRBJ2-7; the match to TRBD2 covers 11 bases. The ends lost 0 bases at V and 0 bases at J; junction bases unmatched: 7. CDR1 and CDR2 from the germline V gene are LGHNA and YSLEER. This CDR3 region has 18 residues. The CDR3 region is CASSQDVTSGEISYEQYF. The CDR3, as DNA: TGCGCCAGCAGCCAAGATGTGACTAGCGGGGAAATCTCCTACGAGCAGTACTTC.

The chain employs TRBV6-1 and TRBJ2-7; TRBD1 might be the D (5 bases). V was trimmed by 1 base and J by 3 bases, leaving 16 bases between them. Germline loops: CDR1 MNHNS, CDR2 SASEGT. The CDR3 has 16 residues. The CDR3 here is CASSEGFTTDFYEQYF. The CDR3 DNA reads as TGTGCCAGCAGTGAAGGTTTTACGACAGACTTCTACGAGCAGTACTTC.

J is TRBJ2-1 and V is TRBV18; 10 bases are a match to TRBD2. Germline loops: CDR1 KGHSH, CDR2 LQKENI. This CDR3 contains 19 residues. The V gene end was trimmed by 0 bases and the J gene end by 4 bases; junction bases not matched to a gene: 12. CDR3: CASSPPAVRGLADYNEQFF. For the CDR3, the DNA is TGTGCCAGCTCACCACCGGCGGTAAGAGGACTAGCGGATTACAATGAGCAGTTCTTC.

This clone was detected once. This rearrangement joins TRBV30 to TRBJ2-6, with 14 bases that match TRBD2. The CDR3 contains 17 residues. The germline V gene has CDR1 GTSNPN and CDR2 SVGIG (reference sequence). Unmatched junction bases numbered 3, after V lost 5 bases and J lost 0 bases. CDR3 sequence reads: CAWGGTSGGSGANVLTF. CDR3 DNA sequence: TGTGCCTGGGGTGGGACTAGCGGGGGCTCTGGGGCCAACGTCCTGACTTTC.

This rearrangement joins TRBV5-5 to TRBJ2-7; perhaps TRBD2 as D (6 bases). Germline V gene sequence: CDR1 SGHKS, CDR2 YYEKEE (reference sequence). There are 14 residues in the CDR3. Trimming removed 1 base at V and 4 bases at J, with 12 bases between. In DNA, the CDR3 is TGTGCCAGCAGCTTGCCGACTAGTTTTTACGAGCAGTACTTC. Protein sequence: CASSLPTSFYEQYF.

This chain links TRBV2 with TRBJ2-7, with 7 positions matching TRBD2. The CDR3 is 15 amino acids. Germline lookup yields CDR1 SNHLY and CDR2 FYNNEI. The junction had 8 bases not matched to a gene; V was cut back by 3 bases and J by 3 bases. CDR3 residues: CASSDPSGTFYEQYF. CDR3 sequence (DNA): TGTGCCAGCAGTGATCCCAGCGGGACTTTCTACGAGCAGTACTTC.

CDR3 residues: CASSPFTEAFF. The DNA of the CDR3 is TGTGCCAGCAGCCCTTTCACTGAAGCTTTCTTT. J is TRBJ1-1 and V is TRBV6-6; unclear D gene. The CDR3 sequence is 11 residues long. Germline V gene sequence: CDR1 MNHNY, CDR2 SVGAGI (reference sequence). Trimming removed 6 bases at V and 4 bases at J, with 6 bases between.

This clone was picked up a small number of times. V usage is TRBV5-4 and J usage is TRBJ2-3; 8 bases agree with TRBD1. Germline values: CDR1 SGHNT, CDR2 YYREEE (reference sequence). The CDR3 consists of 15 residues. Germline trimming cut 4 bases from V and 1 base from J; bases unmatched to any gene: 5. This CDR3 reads CASSGETGGTDTQYF. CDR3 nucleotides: TGTGCCAGCAGCGGAGAGACAGGGGGCACAGATACGCAGTATTTT.

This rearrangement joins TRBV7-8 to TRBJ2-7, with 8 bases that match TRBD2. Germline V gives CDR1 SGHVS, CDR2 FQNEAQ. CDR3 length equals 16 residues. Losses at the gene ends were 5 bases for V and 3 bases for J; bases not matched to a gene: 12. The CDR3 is CASSLPLPGGLYEQYF. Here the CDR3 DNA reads TGTGCCAGCAGCCTACCATTACCGGGGGGGCTCTACGAGCAGTACTTC. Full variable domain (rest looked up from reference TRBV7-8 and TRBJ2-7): GAGVSQSPRYKVAKRGQDVALRCDPISGHVSLFWYQQALGQGPEFLTYFQNEAQLDKSGLPSDRFFAERPEGSVSTLKIQRTQQEDSAVYLCASSLPLPGGLYEQYFGPGTRLTVT.

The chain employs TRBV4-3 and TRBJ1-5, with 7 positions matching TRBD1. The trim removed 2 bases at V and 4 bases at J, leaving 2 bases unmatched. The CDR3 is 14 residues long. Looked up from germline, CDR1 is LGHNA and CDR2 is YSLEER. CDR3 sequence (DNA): TGCGCCAGCAGCCAAAGACAGGGTAATCAGCCCCAGCATTTT. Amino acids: CASSQRQGNQPQHF.

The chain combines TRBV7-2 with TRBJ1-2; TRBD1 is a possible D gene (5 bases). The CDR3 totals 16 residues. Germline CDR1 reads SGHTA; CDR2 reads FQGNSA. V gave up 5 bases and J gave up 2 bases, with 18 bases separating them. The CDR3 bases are TGTGCCAGCAGCCCCAGGCGGACATCCCCAAACTATGGCTACACCTTC. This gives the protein CASSPRRTSPNYGYTF.